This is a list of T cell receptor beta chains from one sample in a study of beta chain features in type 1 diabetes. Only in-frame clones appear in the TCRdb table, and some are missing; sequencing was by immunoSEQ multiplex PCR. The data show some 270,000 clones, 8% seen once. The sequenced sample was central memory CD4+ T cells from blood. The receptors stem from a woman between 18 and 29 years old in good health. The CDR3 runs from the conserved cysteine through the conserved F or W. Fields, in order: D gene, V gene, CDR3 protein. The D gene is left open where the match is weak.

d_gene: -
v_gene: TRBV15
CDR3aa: CATRRRGANYGYTF

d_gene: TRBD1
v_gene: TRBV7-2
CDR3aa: CASSLTFGDRASF

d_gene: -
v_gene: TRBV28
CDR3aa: CASSLQGGDSSPLHF

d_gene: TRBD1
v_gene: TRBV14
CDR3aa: CASSQRLTGQGNYGYTF

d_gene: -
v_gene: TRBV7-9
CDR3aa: CASSLRQAVRFF

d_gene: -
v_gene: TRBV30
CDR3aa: CAWSPWAEKLFF

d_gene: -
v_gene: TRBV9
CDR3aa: CASSVSGGDQPQHF

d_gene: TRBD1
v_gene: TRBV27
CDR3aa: CASRRTGKYGYTF

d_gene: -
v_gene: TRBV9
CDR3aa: CASSPSWGIGEKLFF

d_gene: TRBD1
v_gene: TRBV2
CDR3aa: CASEQGASTDTQYF

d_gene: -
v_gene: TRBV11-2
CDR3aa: CASSLAGLIYEQYF

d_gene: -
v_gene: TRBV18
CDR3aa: CASSPQTAYGEAFF

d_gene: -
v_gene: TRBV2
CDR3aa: CASSEFVSGYQETQYF

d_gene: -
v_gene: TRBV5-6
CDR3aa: CASSLVAKEGYGYTF

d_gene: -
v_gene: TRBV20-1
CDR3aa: CSASTGDTQYF

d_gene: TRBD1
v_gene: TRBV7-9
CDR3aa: CASSQEQGFAETQYF

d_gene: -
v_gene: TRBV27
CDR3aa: CASSLTRQSTDTQYF

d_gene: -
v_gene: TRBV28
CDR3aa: CASGGGNQPQHF

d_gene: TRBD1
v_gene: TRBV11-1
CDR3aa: CASSLEPGGGYTF

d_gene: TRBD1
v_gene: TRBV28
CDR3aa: CASSPDRDGYTF

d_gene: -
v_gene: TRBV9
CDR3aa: CASSPRGARRSTDTQYF

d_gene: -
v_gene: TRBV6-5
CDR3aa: CASSPTASGNTIYF

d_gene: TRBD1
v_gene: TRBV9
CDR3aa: CASSAGDRGRSPLHF

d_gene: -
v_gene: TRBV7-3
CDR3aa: CASSPGTYTDTQYF

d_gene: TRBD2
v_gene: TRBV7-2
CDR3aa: CASSGAGRRDTQYF

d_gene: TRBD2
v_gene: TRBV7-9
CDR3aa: CATPRGVAGVSDTQYF